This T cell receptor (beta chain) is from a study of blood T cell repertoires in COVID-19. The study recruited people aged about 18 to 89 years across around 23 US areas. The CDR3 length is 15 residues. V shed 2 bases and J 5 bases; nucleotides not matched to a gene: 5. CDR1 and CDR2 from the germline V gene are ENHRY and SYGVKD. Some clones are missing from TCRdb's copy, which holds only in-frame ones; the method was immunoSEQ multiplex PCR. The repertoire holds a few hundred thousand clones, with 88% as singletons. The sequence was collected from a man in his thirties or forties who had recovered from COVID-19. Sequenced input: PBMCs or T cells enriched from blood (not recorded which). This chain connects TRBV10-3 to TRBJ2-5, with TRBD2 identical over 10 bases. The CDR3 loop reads CAISEASGGVETQYF. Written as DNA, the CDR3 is TGTGCCATCAGTGAGGCTAGCGGGGGAGTGGAGACCCAGTACTTC.